The clone carrying this T cell receptor (beta chain) was seen a few times. Its antigen remains unknown. Time point defined: pre-sensitization, week 0. The treatment denotes: therapeutic diphenylcyclopropenone sensitization with weekly scalp DPC. Blood was collected ahead of every patch test applied. This sample is part of a study of human T cells and chemical hapten exposure. The CDR3 is made up of 17 amino acids. Germline trimming cut 0 bases from V and 4 bases from J; bases unmatched to any gene: 6. The germline V gene has CDR1 MNHNS and CDR2 SASEGT. Findings and limits, study-wide: TCRs exceeding a frequency of 1 in 1000 stayed unchanged under DPC sensitization. As patch test score rose, PT1 expanded TCR counts tended to rise as well.

The study used a library that attached unique molecular identifiers to individual cDNA molecules. MiXCR was run by TCRdb on the RACE reads, yielding one entry per CDR3 protein. The sample yields roughly 380,000 distinct CDR3 sequences, about 5.1% seen once. The chain carries TRBV6-1 and TRBJ1-6, with TRBD1 matching over 7 bases. The specimen was whole blood, collected in connection with sensitization to the hapten diphenylcyclopropenone (DPC). This TCR was sampled from a woman aged 45 to 65 with alopecia areata. Some clones in this sample may be carry-over from other donors' samples. In DNA form, the CDR3 reads TGTGCCAGCAGTGAAGCGAAAACAGGGGCATATAATTCACCCCTCCACTTT. Protein product: CASSEAKTGAYNSPLHF.